Listed below are T cell receptor beta chains from one sample, sequenced in a study of blood T cell repertoires in COVID-19. This table comes from immunoSEQ multiplex PCR, and its TCRdb copy is limited to in-frame clones, with some not included. The sample has around 180,000 clones; 85% to 90% are singletons. The material sequenced was peripheral blood. All receptors come from a woman aged 25 to 45 with active or convalescent COVID-19. Both conserved end residues are part of each CDR3. The D gene is left open where the match is weak. Only some rows state a clone size, as once, few, many or a class for expanded clones.

size: NA; J: TRBJ1-3; D: NA; V: TRBV7-9; CDR3: CASSLGGLRNTIYF; DNA: TGTGCCAGCAGCTTAGGAGGGTTGAGAAACACCATATATTTT
size: NA; J: TRBJ1-1; D: NA; V: TRBV2; CDR3: CASSGELNTEAFF; DNA: TGTGCCAGCAGTGGCGAATTGAACACTGAAGCTTTCTTT
size: NA; J: TRBJ1-5; D: TRBD1; V: TRBV28; CDR3: CASSRPGQGQPQHF; DNA: TGTGCCAGCAGTCGCCCGGGACAGGGCCAGCCCCAGCATTTT
size: NA; J: TRBJ2-2; D: TRBD1; V: TRBV11-3; CDR3: CASSLEGTESTGELFF; DNA: TGTGCCAGCAGCTTAGAGGGGACAGAGAGCACCGGGGAGCTGTTTTTT
size: NA; J: TRBJ2-7; D: NA; V: TRBV14; CDR3: CASSQDWGGTSYEQYF; DNA: TGTGCCAGCAGCCAAGATTGGGGGGGCACCTCCTACGAGCAGTACTTC
size: NA; J: TRBJ1-1; D: NA; V: TRBV30; CDR3: CACDTNTEAFF; DNA: TGTGCCTGCGACACGAACACTGAAGCTTTCTTT
size: NA; J: TRBJ2-3; D: TRBD1; V: TRBV18; CDR3: CASSLDRGGADTQYF; DNA: TGTGCCAGCTCACTGGACAGGGGAGGCGCAGATACGCAGTATTTT
size: once; J: TRBJ1-6; D: NA; V: TRBV19; CDR3: CASSPDNSPLHF; DNA: TGTGCCAGTAGCCCAGATAATTCACCCCTCCACTTT
size: NA; J: TRBJ1-5; D: TRBD1; V: TRBV6-6; CDR3: CASRGPGQGNQPQHF; DNA: TGTGCCAGCAGAGGTCCGGGACAGGGTAATCAGCCCCAGCATTTT
size: few; J: TRBJ2-7; D: TRBD2; V: TRBV7-2; CDR3: CASSSLTSGSGKGYEQYF; DNA: TGTGCCAGCAGCTCCCTAACTAGCGGTTCCGGCAAGGGCTACGAGCAGTACTTC
size: NA; J: TRBJ2-3; D: TRBD2; V: TRBV11-2; CDR3: CASSLWGLAGASDTQYF; DNA: TGTGCCAGCAGCTTGTGGGGACTAGCGGGGGCCTCAGATACGCAGTATTTT
size: NA; J: TRBJ2-3; D: NA; V: TRBV5-6; CDR3: CASSQGLTPRQYF; DNA: TGTGCCAGCAGCCAGGGACTTACCCCTAGGCAGTATTTT
size: few; J: TRBJ1-1; D: TRBD1; V: TRBV3-1/TRBV3-2; CDR3: CASSFQTGIGTEAFF; DNA: TGTGCCAGCAGCTTCCAGACAGGGATAGGCACTGAAGCTTTCTTT
size: NA; J: TRBJ2-1; D: TRBD2; V: TRBV7-9; CDR3: CASSLWASGNNEQFF; DNA: TGTGCCAGCAGCTTATGGGCTAGCGGAAACAATGAGCAGTTCTTC
size: NA; J: TRBJ1-2; D: TRBD1; V: TRBV29-1; CDR3: CSVATTGTGASLKGYTF; DNA: TGCAGCGTTGCAACTACCGGGACAGGGGCCTCCTTGAAAGGCTACACCTTC
size: NA; J: TRBJ2-5; D: NA; V: TRBV4-1; CDR3: CASSQGRLETQYF; DNA: TGCGCCAGCAGCCAAGGGAGGTTGGAGACCCAGTACTTC
size: NA; J: TRBJ1-2; D: NA; V: TRBV5-8; CDR3: CASSLREIYGYTF; DNA: TGTGCCAGCAGCCTCCGTGAGATCTATGGCTACACCTTC
size: NA; J: TRBJ1-3; D: TRBD1; V: TRBV18; CDR3: CASSPDRPGQAGGNTIYF; DNA: TGTGCCAGCTCACCAGACCGTCCGGGACAGGCAGGTGGAAACACCATATATTTT
size: NA; J: TRBJ1-1; D: TRBD1; V: TRBV19; CDR3: CASSRGQGRRMNTEAFF; DNA: TGTGCCAGTAGTAGAGGACAGGGACGGCGGATGAACACTGAAGCTTTCTTT
size: once; J: TRBJ2-1; D: NA; V: TRBV29-1; CDR3: CSVRGGGSTYNEQFF; DNA: TGCAGCGTTAGGGGCGGAGGGAGTACCTACAATGAGCAGTTCTTC
size: NA; J: TRBJ2-7; D: TRBD1; V: TRBV19; CDR3: CASSFRTGYSYEQYF; DNA: TGTGCCAGTAGTTTCCGGACAGGATACTCCTACGAGCAGTACTTC
size: NA; J: TRBJ1-5; D: TRBD1; V: TRBV28; CDR3: CASSTGTGFNQPQHF; DNA: TGTGCCAGCAGTACCGGGACAGGGTTCAATCAGCCCCAGCATTTT
size: NA; J: TRBJ2-1; D: TRBD2; V: TRBV13; CDR3: CASSPLAGGPYNEQFF; DNA: TGTGCCAGCAGCCCCCTAGCGGGAGGGCCCTACAATGAGCAGTTCTTC
size: NA; J: TRBJ1-5; D: NA; V: TRBV30; CDR3: CAWGTGINQPQHF; DNA: TGTGCCTGGGGGACCGGGATTAATCAGCCCCAGCATTTT